Below are 30 T cell receptor beta chains sequenced from a single sample in a study of vaccination and CD4 T cells after COVID-19. Sequencing of the DNA from cultured CD4+ T cells was carried out with the Oncomine TCR Beta short-read assay. One entry per CDR3 protein, called by TCRdb with MiXCR from the PCR reads. The sample holds about 3,800 distinct CDR3 sequences; around 15% are singletons and the top ten take 17%. Treatment defined: approximately nine-day PBMC culture with coronavirus spike peptide pools or control peptides (ViraFEST assay). Their antigens are not known. The sample comprised CD4+ T cells from blood, cultured in vitro. Receptors originate from a human donor who had recovered from COVID-19.

The rearrangement links TRBV30 to TRBJ1-3; D is possibly TRBD1 (5 bases). Germline loops: CDR1 GTSNPN, CDR2 SVGIG (reference sequence). CDR3 length: 12 amino acids. Trimming removed 4 bases from V and 4 bases from J, with 8 bases in between. The CDR3 loop is CAWKAGGNTIYF. CDR3 sequence (DNA): TGTGCCTGGAAGGCAGGGGGAAACACCATATATTTT.

The chain uses TRBV12-3 or TRBV12-4 and TRBJ1-1, with 8 bases aligning to TRBD1. Unmatched junction bases numbered 4, after V lost 6 bases and J lost 4 bases. The CDR3 extends over 13 amino acids. The CDR3 DNA follows: TGTGCCAGCAGACAAACAGGGGGCACTGAAGCTTTCTTT. Its protein product is CASRQTGGTEAFF.

This clonotype has only a few counts. This chain connects TRBV11-2 to TRBJ2-7; D gene unclear. Trimming left V 2 bases short and J 4 bases short, with 3 bases between. This CDR3 is built from 11 residues. The germline V gene has CDR1 SGHAT and CDR2 FQNNGV. The CDR3 region has the DNA TGTGCCAGCAGCTTACTATACGAGCAGTACTTC. The encoded protein is CASSLLYEQYF.

By frequency in the sample, this clonotype is medium-sized (0.01 to 0.1%). The chain joins TRBV10-3 to TRBJ1-5; no reliable D call. CDR1 and CDR2 (germline): ENHRY, SYGVKD. The CDR3 length is 13 residues. The V gene lost 8 bases and the J gene lost 6 bases, with 14 bases spanning the gap. CDR3 loop: CAIGNGPGQPQHF. The CDR3 DNA reads TGTGCCATCGGTAACGGACCGGGTCAGCCCCAGCATTTT.

By share of the sample, this clonotype is medium-sized. The chain links TRBV6-1 to TRBJ2-2; the match to TRBD1 covers 9 bases. Germline trimming cut 8 bases from V and 4 bases from J; bases unmatched to any gene: 2. The V gene's germline CDR1 is MNHNS and CDR2 SASEGT. The CDR3 loop spans 13 amino acids. CDR3 nucleotide sequence: TGTGCCAGCCGGGACAGGGTCACCGGGGAGCTGTTTTTT. Translating it yields CASRDRVTGELFF.

This clonotype ranks as medium-sized. This chain connects TRBV11-2 to TRBJ1-1; D unresolved. V was cut by 5 bases and J by 1 base, with 11 bases left in between. Germline V gene data show CDR1 as SGHAT and CDR2 as FQNNGV. The CDR3 runs 14 residues. As DNA, the CDR3 is TGTGCCAGCAGCCTACTGGGGAAGAACACTGAAGCTTTCTTT. Amino acid sequence: CASSLLGKNTEAFF.

By share, this clonotype ranks as medium-sized. The chain employs TRBV5-1 and TRBJ2-5, with TRBD2 identical over 12 bases. V gave up 0 bases and J gave up 3 bases; unmatched junction bases: 9. The CDR3 has 18 residues. Germline CDR1 is SGHRS and CDR2 is YFSETQ. CDR3 sequence (DNA): TGCGCCAGCAGCTTGGTCCCGCTGTCTAGCGGGGGGGAAGAGACCCAGTACTTC. As protein: CASSLVPLSSGGEETQYF.

About this clonotype: This may be a read error: a much more frequent sequence differs by one nucleotide. The chain recombines TRBV7-9 with TRBJ1-1; D not resolved. This CDR3 contains 13 residues. CDR1 and CDR2 (germline): SEHNR, FQNEAQ (reference sequence). CDR3 sequence: CVSSLEGNTEAFF. CDR3 in DNA: TGTGTCAGCAGCTTAGAAGGGAACACTGAAGCTTTCTTT.

The rearrangement joins TRBV11-2 to TRBJ2-2; D possibly corresponds to TRBD2 (6 bases). Trimming left V 1 base short and J 2 bases short, with 8 bases between. The CDR3 is 15 amino acids. CDR1 and CDR2 (germline): SGHAT, FQNNGV. CDR3 bases: TGTGCCAGCAGCTTAGGACTAGGAAACACCGGGGAGCTGTTTTTT. This encodes CASSLGLGNTGELFF.

The chain is built from TRBV27 and TRBJ1-2; D call uncertain. V was pared by 6 bases and J by 6 bases, with 20 bases between. The germline gives CDR1 MNHEY, CDR2 SMNVEV (reference sequence). The CDR3 has 15 residues. CDR3: CASSASRPRTDGYTF. DNA of the CDR3: TGTGCCAGCAGCGCCTCCAGACCAAGGACTGATGGCTACACCTTC.

This chain joins TRBV12-3 or TRBV12-4 and TRBJ1-1, with TRBD1 matching over 7 bases. The J segment lost 1 base and the V segment lost 7 bases, leaving 12 bases of the junction unmatched. The CDR3 is 16 amino acids. DNA of the CDR3: TGTGCCAGCACCCCGGGGGGGAAGGGGGCGAACACTGAAGCTTTCTTT. Translation: CASTPGGKGANTEAFF.

This clonotype was observed a single time. The rearrangement links TRBV30 to TRBJ1-4; D is unclear. Trimming shortened V by 7 bases and J by 0 bases, and 9 bases separated the two germline ends. The germline gives CDR1 GTSNPN, CDR2 SVGIG (reference sequence). This CDR3 region has 13 residues. The CDR3 sequence: CAFTASTNEKLFF. The CDR3 nucleotides are TGTGCCTTTACAGCCTCAACTAATGAAAAACTGTTTTTT.

By frequency in the sample, this clonotype is medium-sized (0.01 to 0.1%). V gene TRBV7-9 combines with J gene TRBJ2-4; possible D gene TRBD2, 5 bases. Trimming removed 4 bases at V and 0 bases at J, with 7 bases between. Germline V gives CDR1 SEHNR, CDR2 FQNEAQ (reference sequence). The CDR3 covers 14 residues. The CDR3 nucleotides read TGTGCCAGCAGCTGGGAGCTAGCCAAAAACATTCAGTACTTC. Translation gives CASSWELAKNIQYF.

This clonotype is medium-sized (0.01 to 0.1%) within its sample. The chain joins TRBV6-5 to TRBJ1-5; no definite D call. Germline-derived CDR1 and CDR2 are MNHEY and SVGAGI. The V gene lost 4 bases and the J gene lost 5 bases, with 9 bases spanning the gap. The CDR3 length is 13 residues. Here the CDR3 DNA reads TGTGCCAGCAGTTCATATTCCGATCAGCCCCAGCATTTT. Protein product: CASSSYSDQPQHF.

The chain is built from TRBV19 and TRBJ1-5; 7 nucleotides align to TRBD1. Germline-derived CDR1 and CDR2 are LNHDA and SQIVND (reference sequence). This CDR3 contains 18 residues. The trim removed 3 bases at V and 0 bases at J, leaving 11 bases unmatched. The DNA for the CDR3 is TGTGCCAGTAGTATTGGACAGGCAGATTGGTATAGCAATCAGCCCCAGCATTTT. Residues: CASSIGQADWYSNQPQHF.

The chain combines TRBV12-3 or TRBV12-4 with TRBJ2-7, with a weak D call TRBD1 (5 bases). The CDR3 has 13 amino acids. V lost 8 bases and J 1 base, leaving 12 bases between the germline ends. In nucleotides, the CDR3 is TGTGCCAGCTCGCCAGGGAAGTCCTACGAGCAGTACTTC. It is translated as CASSPGKSYEQYF.

By share, this clonotype counts as medium-sized. The chain carries TRBV7-2 and TRBJ1-3; D ambiguous. This CDR3 has 18 residues. Germline V gives CDR1 SGHTA, CDR2 FQGNSA. Trimming removed 5 bases at V and 0 bases at J, with 20 bases between. CDR3 sequence reads: CASSLTGRLRRSGNTIYF. The CDR3 coding sequence is TGTGCCAGCAGCCTCACCGGACGGCTACGCCGCTCTGGAAACACCATATATTTT. Looking up the rest from reference TRBV7-2 and TRBJ1-3 gives the full variable domain: GAGVSQSPSNKVTEKGKDVELRCDPISGHTALYWYRQSLGQGLEFLIYFQGNSAPDKSGLPSDRFSAERTGGSVSTLTIQRTQQEDSAVYLCASSLTGRLRRSGNTIYFGEGSWLTVV.

This rearrangement joins TRBV29-1 to TRBJ2-7; the D gene is possibly TRBD1 (6 bases). CDR3 length: 12 amino acids. From germline, CDR1 is SQVTM and CDR2 ANQGSEA. Trimming pared 7 bases from V and 0 bases from J, leaving 10 bases between. The CDR3 DNA is TGCAGCGCTATACAGGGCTCCTACGAGCAGTACTTC. Amino acid sequence: CSAIQGSYEQYF.

A few counts support this clonotype. V and J are TRBV11-2 and TRBJ2-3; D is unresolved. The V end was cut by 3 bases, the J end by 1 base, with 8 bases between. Germline-derived CDR1 and CDR2 are SGHAT and FQNNGV. The CDR3 is 14 residues long. DNA for the CDR3: TGTGCCAGCAGCTTTGTGTTCGGCACAGATACGCAGTATTTT. Translation gives CASSFVFGTDTQYF.

This clonotype was seen a handful of times. V gene TRBV18 combines with J gene TRBJ2-7; D gene ambiguous. Germline V gives CDR1 KGHSH, CDR2 LQKENI. The CDR3 contains 14 residues. Trimming took off 3 bases at V and 0 bases at J, with 9 bases between the two ends. The CDR3 spells CASSPFQPSYEQYF. The CDR3 nucleotides are TGTGCCAGCTCACCGTTTCAGCCCTCCTACGAGCAGTACTTC. Together with reference TRBV18 and TRBJ2-7, the CDR3 gives the full variable domain: NAGVMQNPRHLVRRRGQEARLRCSPMKGHSHVYWYRQLPEEGLKFMVYLQKENIIDESGMPKERFSAEFPKEGPSILRIQQVVRGDSAAYFCASSPFQPSYEQYFGPGTRLTVT.

In its sample, this clonotype was seen a few times. The gene calls are TRBV12-3 or TRBV12-4 and TRBJ2-3; 12 bases line up with TRBD2. Trimming cost V 3 bases and J 0 bases; bases outside gene matches: 1. The CDR3 has 16 residues. CDR3 protein: CASSFGLAGSTDTQYF. The CDR3 DNA follows: TGTGCCAGCAGTTTCGGACTAGCGGGGAGCACAGATACGCAGTATTTT.

This clonotype showed up just a few times. This chain connects TRBV20-1 to TRBJ2-1; maybe TRBD2 (5 bases). Trimming left V 4 bases short and J 5 bases short, with 18 bases between. This CDR3 region has 15 residues. Germline V gives CDR1 DFQATT, CDR2 SNEGSKA (reference sequence). The CDR3 coding sequence is TGCAGTGCTACTAAACTAGAGGACGCGGACAATGAGCAGTTCTTC. This gives the protein CSATKLEDADNEQFF.

This clonotype was observed a handful of times. The genes are TRBV12-3 or TRBV12-4 and TRBJ1-3; 7 bases are shared with TRBD1. V lost 6 bases and J lost 2; bases outside the gene matches: 7. The CDR3 is 15 residues long. The CDR3 region has the DNA TGTGCCAGCAGAGGAGACAGGGCGGCTGGAAACACCATATATTTT. It codes for CASRGDRAAGNTIYF.

This clonotype is categorized as medium-sized. The chain employs TRBV6-5 and TRBJ1-6; 7 bases map to TRBD1. Losses at the gene ends were 2 bases for V and 0 bases for J; bases not matched to a gene: 7. There are 18 residues in the CDR3. Per the germline V gene, CDR1 is MNHEY and CDR2 is SVGAGI. In DNA, the CDR3 is TGTGCCAGCAGTTACGGAGGACAGGAGAGCTCCTATAATTCACCCCTCCACTTT. Protein: CASSYGGQESSYNSPLHF.

The chain links TRBV19 to TRBJ2-1, with 9 bases fitting TRBD2. The CDR3 totals 16 residues. Unmatched junction bases numbered 7, after V lost 3 bases and J lost 4 bases. Germline V gene lookup returns CDR1 LNHDA and CDR2 SQIVND (reference sequence). CDR3 loop: CASSISGLAKYNEQFF. In DNA, the CDR3 is TGTGCCAGTAGTATTTCTGGACTAGCGAAATACAATGAGCAGTTCTTC.

The chain combines TRBV12-3 or TRBV12-4 with TRBJ2-3, with 7 bases fitting TRBD1. The CDR3 sequence is 15 residues long. Trimming took 6 bases from V and 3 from J; bases not matched to a gene: 9. The CDR3 sequence is CASSPGQWRTDTQYF. In nucleotides, the CDR3 is TGTGCCAGCAGCCCGGGACAGTGGAGAACAGATACGCAGTATTTT.

This clonotype counts as medium-sized. The J gene is TRBJ1-2, the V gene TRBV6-1, with a weak D call TRBD1 (5 bases). Germline assignment: CDR1 MNHNS and CDR2 SASEGT. Trimming took off 8 bases at V and 3 bases at J, with 19 bases between the two ends. The CDR3 consists of 15 residues. CDR3 nucleotide sequence: TGTGCCAGCTGTCGGGGACCTAGTGGAGACTATGGCTACACCTTC. It specifies CASCRGPSGDYGYTF.

This clonotype is medium-sized. The chain couples TRBV5-1 to TRBJ1-2, with 9 bases matching TRBD1. The CDR3 length is 15 residues. Unmatched junction bases numbered 8, after V lost 0 bases and J lost 8 bases. Germline CDR1 is SGHRS and CDR2 is YFSETQ. The CDR3 region has the DNA TGCGCCAGCAGCTTGGGGGACAGGGCCGGTCCGGGCTACACCTTC. It is translated as CASSLGDRAGPGYTF.

Judged by abundance, this clonotype is medium-sized (0.01 to 0.1%). The chain combines TRBV6-2 or TRBV6-3 with TRBJ2-3; either TRBD1 or TRBD2 may supply D (5 bases each). The CDR3 runs to 13 residues. V lost 6 bases to trimming and J lost 2 bases, with 9 bases between them. CDR1 and CDR2 (germline): MNHEY, SVGEGT. In nucleotides, the CDR3 is TGTGCCAGCAGGGGGCTAGCCACAGATACGCAGTATTTT. Protein sequence: CASRGLATDTQYF.

The V gene is TRBV2, the J gene TRBJ2-5; 11 nucleotides agree with TRBD2. The junction had 5 bases not matched to a gene; V was cut back by 6 bases and J by 5 bases. The CDR3 is made up of 14 amino acids. Germline values: CDR1 SNHLY, CDR2 FYNNEI. CDR3 DNA sequence: TGTGCCAGCAGGACGACTAGCGGGGCCGAGACCCAGTACTTC. It specifies CASRTTSGAETQYF.